Each of the 16 T cell receptor beta chains below was sequenced from the same sample in a study of blood T cell repertoires in COVID-19. Clones were read by immunoSEQ multiplex PCR, and TCRdb kept only the in-frame ones, dropping some. The data hold approximately 140,000 clones, with approximately 84% observed a single time. Sequenced: peripheral blood. The receptors come from an elderly woman with acute or convalescent COVID-19.

This chain uses TRBV2 with TRBJ2-7; 9 bases agree with TRBD2. CDR1 SNHLY and CDR2 FYNNEI come from the germline V gene. This CDR3 spans 14 amino acids. The J segment lost 12 bases and the V segment lost 2 bases, leaving 11 bases of the junction unmatched. The chain's CDR3 is CASSERQRGAGRYF. The CDR3, as DNA: TGTGCCAGCAGTGAACGCCAGCGGGGGGCTGGTCGGTACTTC.

This clone was observed once. The chain is built from TRBV19 and TRBJ1-4, with a weak D call TRBD1 (5 bases). The CDR3 is 16 residues long. Looked up from germline, CDR1 is LNHDA and CDR2 is SQIVND (reference sequence). The ends were cut back, 3 bases at V and 0 bases at J, with 11 bases in the middle. CDR3 amino acids: CASSIPGRATNEKLFF. CDR3 in DNA: TGTGCCAGTAGTATTCCAGGGCGTGCAACTAATGAAAAACTGTTTTTT.

This chain joins TRBV27 and TRBJ2-2; 14 bases map to TRBD2. Germline CDR1 reads MNHEY; CDR2 reads SMNVEV (reference sequence). J was trimmed by 4 bases and V by 3 bases; bases with no gene match: 1. This CDR3 region has 16 residues. The CDR3 DNA follows: TGTGCCAGCAGTTTGGGACTAGCGGGAGCCACCGGGGAGCTGTTTTTT. As protein: CASSLGLAGATGELFF.

J is TRBJ1-3 and V is TRBV5-1, with a weak D call TRBD1 (6 bases). Per the germline V gene, CDR1 is SGHRS and CDR2 is YFSETQ. V lost 4 bases, J lost 0 bases, and 11 bases lay in between. The CDR3 has 15 residues. CDR3 DNA sequence: TGCGCCAGCAGCGTCGGGACATTCTCTGGAAACACCATATATTTT. Residues: CASSVGTFSGNTIYF.

The chain is built from TRBV5-4 and TRBJ1-6; tentatively, D is TRBD1 (5 bases). V was clipped by 4 bases and J by 0 bases, with 11 bases between them. CDR1 and CDR2 from the germline V gene are SGHNT and YYREEE (reference sequence). The CDR3 is made up of 16 amino acids. The CDR3 nucleotides are TGTGCCAGCAGCAGGGACGGGAGCTCCTATAATTCACCCCTCCACTTT. Translating it yields CASSRDGSSYNSPLHF.

V is TRBV19 and J is TRBJ2-3; D possibly corresponds to TRBD2 (6 bases). V lost 5 bases and J 0 bases, leaving 9 bases between the germline ends. Germline values: CDR1 LNHDA, CDR2 SQIVND (reference sequence). This CDR3 comprises 14 residues. The CDR3 DNA reads as TGTGCCAGTAGTCCGCGGGGTAGCACAGATACGCAGTATTTT. Translating gives CASSPRGSTDTQYF. The full variable domain, its missing parts supplied by reference TRBV19 and TRBJ2-3, is DGGITQSPKYLFRKEGQNVTLSCEQNLNHDAMYWYRQDPGQGLRLIYYSQIVNDFQKGDIAEGYSVSREKKESFPLTVTSAQKNPTAFYLCASSPRGSTDTQYFGPGTRLTVL.

CDR3 sequence reads: CASRSTGIYGYTF. CDR3 bases: TGTGCCAGCAGGTCGACAGGGATCTATGGCTACACCTTC. V gene TRBV12-3 or TRBV12-4 combines with J gene TRBJ1-2; 7 bases match TRBD1. V was pared by 6 bases and J by 4 bases, with 5 bases of the junction left unmatched. The CDR3 covers 13 residues.

The sample holds one count of this clone. The chain links TRBV5-1 to TRBJ1-4; D gene unclear. Trimming removed 3 bases at V and 2 bases at J, with 14 bases between. CDR1 is SGHRS, CDR2 YFSETQ, per germline. CDR3 length equals 16 residues. The CDR3 DNA reads as TGCGCCAGCAGCTGGGGAGATAGAGGCACTAATGAAAAACTGTTTTTT. It specifies CASSWGDRGTNEKLFF.

The V call is TRBV6-6, the J call TRBJ1-6; 9 bases line up with TRBD1. This CDR3 is built from 15 residues. The ends lost 5 bases at V and 4 bases at J; junction bases unmatched: 3. In germline, CDR1 is MNHNY, CDR2 SVGAGI (reference sequence). CDR3 nucleotide sequence: TGTGCCAGCAGTGGCGGGACAGGGTATAATTCACCCCTCCACTTT. Amino acid sequence: CASSGGTGYNSPLHF.

The gene calls are TRBV4-2 and TRBJ2-5; TRBD2 aligns across 7 bases. V gave up 3 bases and J gave up 7 bases; unmatched junction bases: 14. CDR1 is LGHNA, CDR2 YNFKEQ, per germline. The CDR3 consists of 16 residues. The DNA for the CDR3 is TGTGCCAGCAGCCAGGCGAGCGGGGTGCCCGCGGGGACCCAGTACTTC. Translated: CASSQASGVPAGTQYF.

The chain joins TRBV15 to TRBJ2-7; D is perhaps TRBD2 (5 bases). The V and J ends lost 0 bases and 4 bases respectively, with 10 bases between them. The CDR3 spans 14 residues. The V gene's germline CDR1 is LNHNV and CDR2 YYDKDF (reference sequence). The CDR3 nucleotides are TGTGCCACCAGCAGAGATCTATCGGGATACGAGCAGTACTTC. Translated, it gives CATSRDLSGYEQYF.

This chain's CDR3 is CASSSIGGTEAFF. CDR3 DNA sequence: TGTGCCAGTAGTTCCATCGGGGGCACTGAAGCTTTCTTT. The J gene is TRBJ1-1, the V gene TRBV19, with D possibly matching TRBD1 (5 bases). Looked up from germline, CDR1 is LNHDA and CDR2 is SQIVND (reference sequence). This CDR3 has 13 residues. Trimming cost V 5 bases and J 4 bases, with 11 bases left between them.

The V and J genes are TRBV29-1 and TRBJ2-2; a possible D gene is TRBD1 (7 bases). V lost 2 bases and J lost 6, with 16 bases in between. This CDR3 comprises 15 residues. Germline CDR1 is SQVTM and CDR2 is ANQGSEA. CDR3 bases: TGCAGCGTTGAATGGGGGGACAGAGGGGCCGGGGAGCTGTTTTTT. Its protein is CSVEWGDRGAGELFF.

The chain combines TRBV19 with TRBJ1-6; D perhaps matches TRBD1 (6 bases). CDR1 is LNHDA, CDR2 SQIVND, per germline (reference sequence). CDR3 length equals 16 residues. V was shortened by 3 bases and J by 6 bases, with 15 bases between the two germline ends. The CDR3 bases are TGTGCCAGTAGTATGGCCGGGGACACAAGTAATTCACCCCTCCACTTT. Its protein is CASSMAGDTSNSPLHF.

The genes are TRBV10-3 and TRBJ2-7, with 14 positions matching TRBD2. J lost 2 bases, V lost 6 bases, and 3 bases had no gene match. The CDR3 loop spans 15 amino acids. Germline lookup yields CDR1 ENHRY and CDR2 SYGVKD. CDR3 sequence: CAIRGTSGGPYEQYF. The CDR3 DNA follows: TGTGCCATCAGGGGGACTAGCGGGGGACCCTACGAGCAGTACTTC.

The chain recombines TRBV19 with TRBJ1-1; tentative D call: TRBD1 (5 bases). The germline gives CDR1 LNHDA, CDR2 SQIVND (reference sequence). Deletions cut 0 bases from V and 5 bases from J, with 7 bases between. The CDR3 has 13 residues. CDR3 sequence (DNA): TGTGCCAGTAGTATAGAGGGGCGGACTGAAGCTTTCTTT. This translates into CASSIEGRTEAFF.